Listed here is a single T cell receptor (beta chain). This entry is derived from a study of blood T cell repertoires in COVID-19. The germline V gene has CDR1 SGHKS and CDR2 YYEKEE (reference sequence). The CDR3 has 12 amino acids. The germline V and J ends were trimmed by 1 base and 1 base, with 3 bases remaining between them. Here immunoSEQ multiplex PCR was the method, and the copy in TCRdb shows in-frame clones only, minus some. The table records roughly 180,000 clones, approximately 80% of them present only once. This sequence joins TRBV5-5 and TRBJ2-7; the D is unclear. Specimen: peripheral blood. The TCR comes from a human donor in a cohort sampled during active COVID-19. For the CDR3, the DNA is TGTGCCAGCAGCTTGCAGTCCTACGAGCAGTACTTC. Translated: CASSLQSYEQYF.